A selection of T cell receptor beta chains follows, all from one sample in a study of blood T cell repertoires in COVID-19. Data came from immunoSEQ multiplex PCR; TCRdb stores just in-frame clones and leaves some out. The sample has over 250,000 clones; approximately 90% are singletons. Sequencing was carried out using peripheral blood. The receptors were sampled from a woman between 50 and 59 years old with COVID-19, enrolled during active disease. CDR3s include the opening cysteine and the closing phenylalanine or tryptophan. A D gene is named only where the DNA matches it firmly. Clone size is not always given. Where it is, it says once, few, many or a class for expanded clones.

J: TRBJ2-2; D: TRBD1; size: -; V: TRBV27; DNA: TGTGCCAGCAGCCGAAGTAGACAGGGGGCCGGGGAGCTGTTTTTT; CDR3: CASSRSRQGAGELFF
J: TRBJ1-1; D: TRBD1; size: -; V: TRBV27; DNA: TGTGCCAGCAAACTTAACCACAGGGGTTTAACTGAAGCTTTCTTT; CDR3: CASKLNHRGLTEAFF
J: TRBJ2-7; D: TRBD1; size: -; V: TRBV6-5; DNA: TGTGCCAGCAGTTACGCGGGACAGGGGGCCTACGAGCAGTACTTC; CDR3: CASSYAGQGAYEQYF
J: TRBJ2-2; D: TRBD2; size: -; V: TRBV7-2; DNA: TGTGCCAGCAGCTACGGACTAGCGGAAAACACCGGGGAGCTGTTTTTT; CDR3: CASSYGLAENTGELFF
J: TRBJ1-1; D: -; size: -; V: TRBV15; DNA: TGTGCCACCAGCACGGGGGGCGGGGGGTACACTGAAGCTTTCTTT; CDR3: CATSTGGGGYTEAFF
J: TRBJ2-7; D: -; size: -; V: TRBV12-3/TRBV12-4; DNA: TGTGCCAGCAGTTTCTACTACGAGCAGTACTTC; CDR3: CASSFYYEQYF
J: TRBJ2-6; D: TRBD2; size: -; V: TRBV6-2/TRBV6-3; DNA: TGTGCCAGCAGTTACTCTTTCCTAGCGGGAGTTCTTGGGGCCAACGTCCTGACTTTC; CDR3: CASSYSFLAGVLGANVLTF
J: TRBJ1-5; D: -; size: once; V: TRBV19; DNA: TGTGCCAGTAGTATAGTGGCAGGGCAACAGCCCCAGCATTTT; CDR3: CASSIVAGQQPQHF
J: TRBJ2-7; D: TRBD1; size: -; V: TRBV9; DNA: TGTGCCAGCAGCGTAGCTGGGGACAGGGCCTACGAGCAGTACTTC; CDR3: CASSVAGDRAYEQYF
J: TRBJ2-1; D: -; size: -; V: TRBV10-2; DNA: TGCGCCAGCAGTGAGCGCAGGTACAATGAGCAGTTCTTC; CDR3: CASSERRYNEQFF
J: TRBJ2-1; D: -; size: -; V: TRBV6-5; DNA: TGTGCCAGCAGTTACGGAGCACTTGAGCAGTTCTTC; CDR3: CASSYGALEQFF
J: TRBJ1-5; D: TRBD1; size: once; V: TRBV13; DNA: TGTGCCAGCAGAACACAGGGGAGTGGGCAGCCCCAGCATTTT; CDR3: CASRTQGSGQPQHF
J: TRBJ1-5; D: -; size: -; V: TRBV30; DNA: TGTGCCTGGAGTGTAGGAGGTCTCTTTTCTCAGCCCCAGCATTTT; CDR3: CAWSVGGLFSQPQHF
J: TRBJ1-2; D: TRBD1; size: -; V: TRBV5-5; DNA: TGTGCCAGCAGCTTGTATGGACAGGGCCCCTATGGCTACACCTTC; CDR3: CASSLYGQGPYGYTF
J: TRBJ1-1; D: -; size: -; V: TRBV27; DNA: TGTGCCAGCACAAGAGGGGGGGGGACTGAAGCTTTCTTT; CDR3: CASTRGGGTEAFF
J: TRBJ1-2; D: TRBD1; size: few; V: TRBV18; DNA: TGTGCCAGCTCACCAACTAGAACAGGGGAGGGCTACACCTTC; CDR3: CASSPTRTGEGYTF
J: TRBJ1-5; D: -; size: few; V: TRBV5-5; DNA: TGTGCCAGCAGCTTTATACAGGGTGGGCTTAGCAATCAGCCCCAGCATTTT; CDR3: CASSFIQGGLSNQPQHF
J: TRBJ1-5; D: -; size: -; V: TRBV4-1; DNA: TGCGCCAGCAGCCAAGCGGGGGGACGGAATAATCAGCCCCAGCATTTT; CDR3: CASSQAGGRNNQPQHF
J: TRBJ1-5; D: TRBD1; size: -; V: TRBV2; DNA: TGTGCCAGCAGGGAAGACAGGGGTGGGCAGCCCCAGCATTTT; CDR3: CASREDRGGQPQHF
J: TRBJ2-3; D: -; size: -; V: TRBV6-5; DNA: TGTGCCAGCCCGGGAGTAGTTAGAGATACGCAGTATTTT; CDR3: CASPGVVRDTQYF
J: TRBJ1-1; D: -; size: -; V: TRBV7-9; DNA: TGTGCCAGCAGCGTGCGACGGACCTCTGGAGGCACTGAAGCTTTCTTT; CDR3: CASSVRRTSGGTEAFF
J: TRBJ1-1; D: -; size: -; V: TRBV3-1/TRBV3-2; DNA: TGTGCCAGCAGCCATTGGGACAAGAACACTGAAGCTTTCTTT; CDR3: CASSHWDKNTEAFF
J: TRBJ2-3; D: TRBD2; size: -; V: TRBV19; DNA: TGTGCCAGTAGGGGACGACTAGCGGGAGATACAGATACGCAGTATTTT; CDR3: CASRGRLAGDTDTQYF
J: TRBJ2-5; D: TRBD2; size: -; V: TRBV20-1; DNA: TGCAGTGCTAGTCCTAGCGGGAGGGGCGAACAGTACTTC; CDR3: CSASPSGRGEQYF
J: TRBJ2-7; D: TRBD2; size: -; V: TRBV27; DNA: TGTGCCAGCATGCAGGCCGGGACTAGCAGGCACGAGCAGTACTTC; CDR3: CASMQAGTSRHEQYF
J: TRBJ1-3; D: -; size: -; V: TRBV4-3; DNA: TGCGCCAGCAGCCGATCTATTGGAAACACCATATATTTT; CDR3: CASSRSIGNTIYF
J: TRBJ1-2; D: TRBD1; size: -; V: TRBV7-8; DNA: TGTGCCAGCAGCTTAGTGATAACAGGGGGTTATGGCTACACCTTC; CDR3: CASSLVITGGYGYTF
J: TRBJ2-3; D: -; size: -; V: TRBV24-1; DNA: TGTGCCACCAGTGACCCAACCTGGGGGCGAGCTTACACAGATACGCAGTATTTT; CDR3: CATSDPTWGRAYTDTQYF
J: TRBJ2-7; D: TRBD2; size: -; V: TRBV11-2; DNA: TGTGCCAGCAGCTTGTCCAGCGGGATTTACTACGAGCAGTACTTC; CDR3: CASSLSSGIYYEQYF
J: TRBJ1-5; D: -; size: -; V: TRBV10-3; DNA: TGTGCCACCTCGGAGGGGCAAGGACAGCCCCAGCATTTT; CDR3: CATSEGQGQPQHF
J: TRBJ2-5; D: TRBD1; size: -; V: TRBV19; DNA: TGTGCCAGTAGTACTCGACAGGGTGAAGCCCCAAGGGACCAGTACTTC; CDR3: CASSTRQGEAPRDQYF
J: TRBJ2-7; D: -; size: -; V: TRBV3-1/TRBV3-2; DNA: TGTGCCAGCAGCGAAGCCTCGGGTTTCTACTACGAGCAGTACTTC; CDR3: CASSEASGFYYEQYF
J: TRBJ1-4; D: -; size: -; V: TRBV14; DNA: TGTGCCAGCAGCTACGGTGCAACTAATGAAAAACTGTTTTTT; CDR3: CASSYGATNEKLFF
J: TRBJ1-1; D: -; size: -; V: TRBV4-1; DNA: TGCGCCAGCAGCCACTTACCGGGACACCAGAACACTGAAGCTTTCTTT; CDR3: CASSHLPGHQNTEAFF
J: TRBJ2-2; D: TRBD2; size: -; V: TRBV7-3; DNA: TGTGCCAGCAGCTTGGGACTAGCGGGATCGAACACCGGGGAGCTGTTTTTT; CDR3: CASSLGLAGSNTGELFF
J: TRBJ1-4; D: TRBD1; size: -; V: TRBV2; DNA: TGTGCCAGCAGTGGGACAGGGGGCGATCCGTTTTTT; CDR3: CASSGTGGDPFF
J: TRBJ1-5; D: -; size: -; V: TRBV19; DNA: TGTGCCAGTAGTATAGCGACAGGTTCCCTGCCCCAGCATTTT; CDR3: CASSIATGSLPQHF
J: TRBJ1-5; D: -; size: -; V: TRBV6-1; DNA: TGTGCCAGCAGTGAAGCGCCGAGACACACTCAGCCCCAGCATTTT; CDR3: CASSEAPRHTQPQHF
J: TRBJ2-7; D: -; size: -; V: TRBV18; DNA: TGTGCCAGCTCACCAGGAGAGGGAGGGGGCGAGCAGTACTTC; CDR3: CASSPGEGGGEQYF
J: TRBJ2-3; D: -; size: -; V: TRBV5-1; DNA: TGCGCCAGCAGCTTGATGTCCCCTAGCACAGATACGCAGTATTTT; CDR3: CASSLMSPSTDTQYF
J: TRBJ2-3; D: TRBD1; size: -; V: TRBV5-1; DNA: TGCGCCAGCAGCTCGCGAACAGGGGCCGTCACAGATACGCAGTATTTT; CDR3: CASSSRTGAVTDTQYF
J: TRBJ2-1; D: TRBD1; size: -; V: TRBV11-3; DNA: TGTGCCAGCGGGAGACAGGGCTACAATGAGCAGTTCTTC; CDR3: CASGRQGYNEQFF
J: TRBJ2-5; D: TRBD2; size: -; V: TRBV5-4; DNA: TGTGCCAGCACCCGGGAGGGGCAAGAGACCCAGTACTTC; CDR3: CASTREGQETQYF
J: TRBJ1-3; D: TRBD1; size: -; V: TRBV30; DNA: TGTGCCTGGAGTCCGGGACAGGGAACTGGAAACACCATATATTTT; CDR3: CAWSPGQGTGNTIYF
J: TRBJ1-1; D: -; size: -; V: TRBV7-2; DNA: TGTGCCAGCAGCCCTCAGTTGAACACTGAAGCTTTCTTT; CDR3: CASSPQLNTEAFF
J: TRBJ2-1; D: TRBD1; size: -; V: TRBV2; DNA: TGTGCCAGCAGCGGAACAGGGGGGAGGCAAGTTAACAATGAGCAGTTCTTC; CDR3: CASSGTGGRQVNNEQFF
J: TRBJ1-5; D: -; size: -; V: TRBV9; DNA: TGTGCCAGCAGCGTAGAAGGGGGAGCTTATCAGCCCCAGCATTTT; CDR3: CASSVEGGAYQPQHF
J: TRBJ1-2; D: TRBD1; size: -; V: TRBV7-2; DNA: TGTGCCAGCAGCTTAGGGGACAGCACTAACTATGGCTACACCTTC; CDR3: CASSLGDSTNYGYTF
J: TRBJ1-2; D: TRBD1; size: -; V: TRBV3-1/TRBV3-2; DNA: TGTGCCAGCAGCCAGTCAGGGGGCGGGGGCTACACCTTC; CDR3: CASSQSGGGGYTF
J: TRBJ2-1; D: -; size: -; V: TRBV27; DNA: TGTGCCAGCAGTTTCTTCCTAGCGAGCAATGAGCAGTTCTTC; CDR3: CASSFFLASNEQFF
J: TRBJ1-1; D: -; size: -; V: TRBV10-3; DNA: TGTGCCATCAGTGAGGACAGGAGGAACACTGAAGCTTTCTTT; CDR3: CAISEDRRNTEAFF
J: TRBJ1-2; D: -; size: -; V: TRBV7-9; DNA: TGTGCCAGCAGCTCCCTGACAGTCAACTATGGCTACACCTTC; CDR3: CASSSLTVNYGYTF
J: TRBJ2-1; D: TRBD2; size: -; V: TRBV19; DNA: TGTGCCAGTGCGATAGCGGGAGCTACCGGCAATGAGCAGTTCTTC; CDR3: CASAIAGATGNEQFF
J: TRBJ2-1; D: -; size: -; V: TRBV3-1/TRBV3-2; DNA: TGTGCCAGCAGCGATGATGGATCGGGAGCTTACAATGAGCAGTTCTTC; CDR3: CASSDDGSGAYNEQFF
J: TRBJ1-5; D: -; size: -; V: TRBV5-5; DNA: TGTGCCAGCAGCTCCGCGTCTGGTGGTCAGCCCCAGCATTTT; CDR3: CASSSASGGQPQHF
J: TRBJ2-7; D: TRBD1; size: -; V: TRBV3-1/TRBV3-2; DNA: TGTGCCAGCAGCCAGATGACAGGGGCGGCCTACGAGCAGTACTTC; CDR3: CASSQMTGAAYEQYF
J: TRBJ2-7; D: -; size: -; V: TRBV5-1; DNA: TGCGCCAGCAGCTTGGGGACAGCTTACTACGAGCAGTACTTC; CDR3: CASSLGTAYYEQYF
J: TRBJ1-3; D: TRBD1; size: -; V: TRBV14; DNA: TGTGCCAGCAGCCTCCGACAGGGCTGGAACACCATATATTTT; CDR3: CASSLRQGWNTIYF
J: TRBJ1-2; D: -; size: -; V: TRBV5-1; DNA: TGCGCCAGCAGCTTGGTTACAGGAGCTAACTATGGCTACACCTTC; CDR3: CASSLVTGANYGYTF
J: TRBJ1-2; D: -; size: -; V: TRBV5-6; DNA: TGTGCCAGCAGCTTGGGACAGAGAAACTATGGCTACACCTTC; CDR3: CASSLGQRNYGYTF